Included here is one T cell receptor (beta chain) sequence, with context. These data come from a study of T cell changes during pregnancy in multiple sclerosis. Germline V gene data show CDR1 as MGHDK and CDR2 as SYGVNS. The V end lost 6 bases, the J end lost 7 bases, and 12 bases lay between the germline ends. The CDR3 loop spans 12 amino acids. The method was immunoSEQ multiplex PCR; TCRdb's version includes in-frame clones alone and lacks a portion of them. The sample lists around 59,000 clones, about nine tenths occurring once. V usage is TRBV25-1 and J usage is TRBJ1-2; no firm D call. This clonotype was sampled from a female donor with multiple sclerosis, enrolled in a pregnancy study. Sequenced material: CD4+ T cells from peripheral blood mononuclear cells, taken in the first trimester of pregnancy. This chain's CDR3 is CASRTRSSGYTF. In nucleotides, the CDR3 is TGTGCCAGCAGGACCCGGAGCTCTGGCTACACCTTC.